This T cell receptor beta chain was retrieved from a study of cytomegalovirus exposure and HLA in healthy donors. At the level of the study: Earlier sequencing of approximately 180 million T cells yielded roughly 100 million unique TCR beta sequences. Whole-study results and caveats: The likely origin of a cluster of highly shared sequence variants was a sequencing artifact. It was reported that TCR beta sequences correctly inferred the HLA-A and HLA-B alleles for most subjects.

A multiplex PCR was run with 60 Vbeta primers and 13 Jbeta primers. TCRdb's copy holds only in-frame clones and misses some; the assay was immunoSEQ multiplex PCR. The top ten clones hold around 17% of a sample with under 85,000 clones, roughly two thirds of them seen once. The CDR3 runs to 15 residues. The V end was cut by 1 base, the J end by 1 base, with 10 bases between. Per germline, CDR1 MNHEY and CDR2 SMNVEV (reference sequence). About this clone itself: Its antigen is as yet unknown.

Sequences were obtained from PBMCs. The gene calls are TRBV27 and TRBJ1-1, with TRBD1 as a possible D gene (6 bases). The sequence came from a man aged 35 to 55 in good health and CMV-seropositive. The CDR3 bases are TGTGCCAGCAGTTTATTGGACAGAAAGAACACTGAAGCTTTCTTT. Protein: CASSLLDRKNTEAFF.